What follows are 11 T cell receptor beta chains derived from one specimen sequenced in a study of blood T cell repertoires in COVID-19. TCRdb keeps only in-frame clones here, not all; method: immunoSEQ multiplex PCR. This table has 250,000 to 350,000 clones, 89% appearing once. Sequencing input: peripheral blood. These receptors were obtained from a woman aged 40-49 years who had recovered from COVID-19.

V usage is TRBV5-6 and J usage is TRBJ2-2; 11 bases line up with TRBD2. The CDR3 has 15 amino acids. Germline loops: CDR1 SGHDT, CDR2 YYEEEE. With V trimmed by 7 bases and J by 6 bases, 8 bases remained unmatched. CDR3 DNA sequence: TGTGCCAGCGGATATAGCGGGAGGGCCTCCGGGGAGCTGTTTTTT. This sequence encodes CASGYSGRASGELFF.

This clone has more than one count but fewer than ten. V usage is TRBV27 and J usage is TRBJ2-1, with D tentatively TRBD2 (6 bases). The V gene lost 7 bases and the J gene lost 4 bases, with 14 bases spanning the gap. CDR3 length: 14 residues. Germline CDR1 and CDR2: MNHEY and SMNVEV (reference sequence). The CDR3 DNA reads as TGTGCCAGCACCGCGGAGGGGTCGTACAATGAGCAGTTCTTC. As protein: CASTAEGSYNEQFF.

The chain couples TRBV7-2 to TRBJ2-7, with 7 nucleotides matching TRBD2. This CDR3 is built from 15 residues. With 4 bases clipped from V and 2 bases from J, the junction kept 8 bases outside the gene matches. Germline V gene lookup returns CDR1 SGHTA and CDR2 FQGNSA. CDR3 in DNA: TGTGCCAGCAGCTACGCTAGCGGTCTTACCTACGAGCAGTACTTC. It yields the protein CASSYASGLTYEQYF.

The rearrangement joins TRBV3-1 (or the pseudogene TRBV3-2) to TRBJ2-3; a possible D gene is TRBD2 (6 bases). The length of the CDR3 is 15 residues. Germline CDR1 LGHDT, CDR2 YNNKEL (reference sequence). The V gene lost 5 bases and the J gene lost 6 bases, with 18 bases spanning the gap. The DNA of the CDR3 is TGTGCCAGCAGCAAGCCCCGACTAGGAGGGGATACGCAGTATTTT. Encoded protein: CASSKPRLGGDTQYF.

The rearrangement joins TRBV27 to TRBJ1-2, with TRBD1 matching 9 bases. The CDR3 runs 14 residues. Germline trimming cut 5 bases from V and 4 bases from J; bases unmatched to any gene: 5. CDR1 is MNHEY and CDR2 is SMNVEV in the germline V gene (reference sequence). Here the CDR3 reads CASSPTGGGYGYTF. DNA of the CDR3: TGTGCCAGCAGTCCTACAGGGGGCGGCTATGGCTACACCTTC.

The rearrangement links TRBV27 to TRBJ2-3; 12 nucleotides align to TRBD2. With V trimmed by 4 bases and J by 5 bases, 10 bases remained unmatched. The CDR3 sequence is 17 residues long. CDR1 is MNHEY and CDR2 is SMNVEV in the germline V gene (reference sequence). The CDR3 loop reads CASSSTLAGGLIDTQYF. The DNA for the CDR3 is TGTGCCAGCAGTTCTACCCTAGCGGGAGGGCTAATAGATACGCAGTATTTT.

The chain employs TRBV19 and TRBJ2-3; 9 bases are a match to TRBD1. The CDR3 sequence is 14 residues long. The germline CDR1 and CDR2 sequences are LNHDA and SQIVND (reference sequence). V shed 7 bases and J 3 bases; nucleotides not matched to a gene: 5. CDR3 bases: TGTGCCAGTACCAGACAGGGGGAGACAGATACGCAGTATTTT. It yields the protein CASTRQGETDTQYF. Together with reference TRBV19 and TRBJ2-3, the CDR3 gives the full variable domain: DGGITQSPKYLFRKEGQNVTLSCEQNLNHDAMYWYRQDPGQGLRLIYYSQIVNDFQKGDIAEGYSVSREKKESFPLTVTSAQKNPTAFYLCASTRQGETDTQYFGPGTRLTVL.

The chain employs TRBV6-1 and TRBJ2-6; D is unclear. The V end lost 3 bases, the J end lost 1 base, and 4 bases lay between the germline ends. The CDR3 length is 14 residues. CDR1 and CDR2 from the germline V gene are MNHNS and SASEGT. As DNA, the CDR3 is TGTGCCAGCAGTGAGGCTTCTGGGGCCAACGTCCTGACTTTC. Amino acid sequence: CASSEASGANVLTF.

The chain carries TRBV28 and TRBJ2-3, with 8 bases identical to TRBD1. V lost 3 bases to trimming and J lost 4 bases; unmatched junction nucleotides: 6. There are 15 residues in the CDR3. Germline V CDR1 and CDR2: MDHEN, SYDVKM. CDR3 in DNA: TGTGCCAGCAGTTTCCCAGGGGGCGAAGCAGATACGCAGTATTTT. Translation gives CASSFPGGEADTQYF.

The chain links TRBV2 to TRBJ1-4, with a weak D call TRBD1 (6 bases). V lost 6 bases and J lost 0, with 11 bases in between. The CDR3 consists of 15 residues. Germline V gene data show CDR1 as SNHLY and CDR2 as FYNNEI. The CDR3 nucleotides are TGTGCCAGCAGGGGGACAACCTCAACTAATGAAAAACTGTTTTTT. It codes for CASRGTTSTNEKLFF. Combining the CDR3 with reference TRBV2 and TRBJ1-4 gives the whole variable domain EPEVTQTPSHQVTQMGQEVILRCVPISNHLYFYWYRQILGQKVEFLVSFYNNEISEKSEIFDDQFSVERPDGSNFTLKIRSTKLEDSAMYFCASRGTTSTNEKLFFGSGTQLSVL.

Comments on this clone: In the same sample, other DNA sequences code for this CDR3. The chain combines TRBV24-1 with TRBJ2-3, with 8 bases identical to TRBD1. This CDR3 has 16 residues. Unmatched junction bases numbered 5, after V lost 3 bases and J lost 1 base. CDR1 and CDR2 from the germline V gene are KGHDR and SFDVKD. As DNA, the CDR3 is TGTGCCACCAGTGATCCGGGGACAGGAGGCACAGATACGCAGTATTTT. This sequence encodes CATSDPGTGGTDTQYF.